The rows below give T cell receptor beta chains drawn from one sample of a study of T cells in Graves' hyperthyroidism and ophthalmopathy. One entry per CDR3 protein, called by TCRdb with MiXCR from the multiplex PCR reads. Of hundreds of thousands of distinct CDR3 sequences listed, just over 45% are singletons. Sequenced material: peripheral blood or thyroid tissue (not recorded which). Every receptor here comes from a woman younger than 30 with Graves' hyperthyroidism. The CDR3 runs from the conserved cysteine through the conserved F or W. D genes are given only for firm matches. Where a row states a size, it is once, few, many or the class of an expanded clone; other rows omit it.

D gene	J gene	V gene	clone size	CDR3 DNA	CDR3 protein
NA	TRBJ1-4	TRBV2	few	TGTGCCAGCAGTGCAGATCAGGGCCCAACTAATGAAAAACTGTTTTTT	CASSADQGPTNEKLFF
TRBD1	TRBJ1-1	TRBV7-2	few	TGTGCCAGCAGCCTGACTAGAGGACAGGGGAACACTGAAGCTTTCTTT	CASSLTRGQGNTEAFF
TRBD2	TRBJ2-7	TRBV5-1	NA	TGCGCCAGCAGCCCGGGACTAGCGGGGGACTACGAGCAGTACTTC	CASSPGLAGDYEQYF
TRBD1	TRBJ2-7	TRBV24-1	NA	TGTGCCACCAGTGCCACGACAGGGAGAGGCGAGCAGTACTTC	CATSATTGRGEQYF
NA	TRBJ2-1	TRBV25-1	NA	TGTGCCAGCAATGACAGCCACAATGAGCAGTTCTTC	CASNDSHNEQFF
NA	TRBJ1-1	TRBV7-9	NA	TGTGCCAGCAGCTACCTACTAGGGGAGAACACTGAAGCTTTCTTT	CASSYLLGENTEAFF
TRBD2	TRBJ2-5	TRBV5-4	NA	TGTGCCAGCAGTTCCATAGCGGGAGAGGAGACCCAGTACTTC	CASSSIAGEETQYF
NA	TRBJ1-5	TRBV27	NA	TGTGCCAGCAGTTGGGCCAGATCCCATCAGCCCCAGCATTTT	CASSWARSHQPQHF
NA	TRBJ2-5	TRBV2	many	TGTGCCAGCAGCACCCCAGGGTTGCAAGAGACCCAGTACTTC	CASSTPGLQETQYF
TRBD1	TRBJ1-5	TRBV5-1	NA	TGCGCCAGCAGCTTGCAGGGGGCGCAGGGTCAGCCCCAGCATTTT	CASSLQGAQGQPQHF
NA	TRBJ2-7	TRBV4-1	NA	TGCGCCAGCAGCCAGGAAGCGCCGTCCTACGAGCAGTACTTC	CASSQEAPSYEQYF